This T cell receptor (beta chain) emerged from a study of OX40 agonist ivuxolimab in advanced cancers. General observations from the study: People who partly responded at 0.1-3.0 mg/kg had some of the least clonal expansion seen.

Worth noting for this clone: Its antigen remains unidentified.

The germline V gene encodes CDR1 LGHNA and CDR2 YSLEER. V was shortened by 4 bases and J by 2 bases, with 12 bases between the two germline ends. The CDR3 runs to 14 residues. TCRdb keeps only in-frame clones here, not all; method: immunoSEQ multiplex PCR. In the table there are around 23,000 clones, roughly nine tenths of which are singletons. The source was CD4+ or CD8+ T cells sorted from blood, collected in a trial of the OX40 agonist ivuxolimab. J is TRBJ2-7 and V is TRBV4-3; maybe TRBD1 (6 bases). The TCR was taken from an adult with an advanced solid tumor such as melanoma, head and neck, liver or kidney cancer. The chain's CDR3 is CASSRGRGTYEQYF. The CDR3 DNA follows: TGCGCCAGCAGCCGAGGAAGGGGGACCTACGAGCAGTACTTC.